The source of this T cell receptor beta chain is a study of glioma-infiltrating T cells after dendritic cell vaccination. Described time point: after dendritic cell vaccination, including at tumor progression/relapse. Trimming pared 7 bases from V and 2 bases from J, leaving 14 bases between. CDR1 and CDR2 from the germline V gene are MNHEY and SMNVEV (reference sequence). The CDR3 loop spans 15 amino acids. This clone was detected only once. Some clones are missing from TCRdb's copy, which holds only in-frame ones; the method was immunoSEQ multiplex PCR. The sample contains around 92,000 clones, over 80% of which appear only once.

The sequence was collected from a human donor with glioblastoma. The chain recombines TRBV27 with TRBJ2-2, with D perhaps matching TRBD2 (5 bases). This specimen consisted of blood, obtained after dendritic cell vaccination. The CDR3 region has the DNA TGTGCCAGCATGAAGAGGGCCCCTAACACCGGGGAGCTGTTTTTT. This gives the protein CASMKRAPNTGELFF.